This T cell receptor (beta chain) was documented in a study of OX40 agonist ivuxolimab in advanced cancers. Findings of the study overall: In CD8+ T cells, expanded clones were on average more numerous than in CD4+.

The method was immunoSEQ multiplex PCR; TCRdb's version includes in-frame clones alone and lacks a portion of them. This sample has tens of thousands of clones, with around 82% found just once. In regard to this clone: Its antigen remains unknown.

The sequence derives from an adult with an advanced solid tumor such as melanoma, head and neck, liver or kidney cancer. This material consisted of CD4+ or CD8+ T cells sorted from blood, taken in a trial of the OX40 agonist ivuxolimab.

Here the CDR3 reads CASSLAKPNYGYTF. DNA for the CDR3: TGCGCCAGCAGCTTGGCCAAACCTAACTATGGCTACACCTTC. The chain uses TRBV5-1 and TRBJ1-2; D remains ambiguous. Germline lookup yields CDR1 SGHRS and CDR2 YFSETQ. V was clipped by 0 bases and J by 0 bases, with 6 bases between them. The CDR3 is made up of 14 amino acids. The whole variable domain, remainder taken from reference TRBV5-1 and TRBJ1-2, is KAGVTQTPRYLIKTRGQQVTLSCSPISGHRSVSWYQQTPGQGLQFLFEYFSETQRNKGNFPGRFSGRQFSNSRSEMNVSTLELGDSALYLCASSLAKPNYGYTFGSGTRLTVV.